The 17 T cell receptor beta chains listed next were all sequenced from one sample in a study of OX40 agonist ivuxolimab in advanced cancers. Clones were sequenced by immunoSEQ multiplex PCR, and TCRdb holds only the in-frame ones, with some missing. The data hold 87,000 or so clones, with approximately 87% observed a single time. The sequencing here drew on CD4+ or CD8+ T cells sorted from blood, taken in a trial of the OX40 agonist ivuxolimab. Receptors were obtained from an adult with an advanced solid tumor such as melanoma, head and neck, liver or kidney cancer.

The chain combines TRBV7-2 with TRBJ2-1; either TRBD1 or TRBD2 may fit D (6 bases each). In germline, CDR1 is SGHTA, CDR2 FQGNSA. This CDR3 spans 14 amino acids. V was clipped by 10 bases and J by 1 base, with 14 bases between them. The DNA for the CDR3 is TGTGCCACCCGGGGGCCCGCGTCCTACAATGAGCAGTTCTTC. Its protein product is CATRGPASYNEQFF.

Concerning this clone: The sample carries other DNA sequences with the same CDR3. This chain connects TRBV7-9 to TRBJ2-7; D might be TRBD1 (5 bases). V was shortened by 5 bases and J by 3 bases, with 17 bases between the two germline ends. CDR3 size: 15 residues. CDR1 and CDR2 from the germline V gene are SEHNR and FQNEAQ (reference sequence). The DNA for the CDR3 is TGTGCCAGCAGCCCCACCTGGGGCGGTGGCTACGAGCAGTACTTC. Encoded protein: CASSPTWGGGYEQYF.

This clone has just a few counts. The chain uses TRBV9 and TRBJ1-1; 9 bases fit TRBD1. This CDR3 has 12 residues. CDR1 is SGDLS, CDR2 YYNGEE, per germline. Trimming took 4 bases from V and 11 from J; bases not matched to a gene: 6. For the CDR3, the DNA is TGTGCCAGCAGCTCCCCCGGGACAGGGGCTTTCTTT. This gives the protein CASSSPGTGAFF.

The rearrangement links TRBV7-9 to TRBJ1-2, with 10 nucleotides matching TRBD1. Germline V gene data show CDR1 as SEHNR and CDR2 as FQNEAQ (reference sequence). J gave up 8 bases and V 3 bases, and 9 bases lay outside the gene matches. This CDR3 comprises 15 residues. The chain's CDR3 is CASSFTGTGEGGYTF. The CDR3 coding sequence is TGTGCCAGCAGCTTCACCGGGACAGGGGAAGGAGGCTACACCTTC.

V usage is TRBV18 and J usage is TRBJ2-2, with TRBD1 identical over 8 bases. This CDR3 region has 15 residues. J lost 5 bases, V lost 3 bases, and 5 bases had no gene match. The germline V gene encodes CDR1 KGHSH and CDR2 LQKENI. CDR3 in DNA: TGTGCCAGCTCACCGGACAGGGTCGGGACCGGGGAGCTGTTTTTT. Amino acids: CASSPDRVGTGELFF.

This chain connects TRBV7-2 to TRBJ2-7; D may match TRBD1 or TRBD2 (5 bases each). The ends were cut back, 8 bases at V and 0 bases at J, with 14 bases in the middle. The CDR3 is made up of 14 amino acids. Germline lookup yields CDR1 SGHTA and CDR2 FQGNSA. CDR3 sequence: CASRRDPSSYEQYF. CDR3 DNA: TGTGCCAGCCGCCGGGACCCTAGCTCCTACGAGCAGTACTTC.

This clone was counted once. The rearrangement joins TRBV7-2 to TRBJ2-1; D remains ambiguous. CDR1 is SGHTA and CDR2 is FQGNSA in the germline V gene. CDR3 size: 11 residues. V lost 1 base, J lost 9 bases, and 4 bases lay in between. The CDR3: CASSLVREQFF. CDR3 sequence (DNA): TGTGCCAGCAGCTTAGTACGTGAGCAGTTCTTC.

This clone appeared a few times. The chain links TRBV21-1 to TRBJ1-2; the DNA was not used to check the table's D call, TRBD1. TRBV21-1 is deemed a pseudogene. The CDR3 spans 14 residues. In DNA form, the CDR3 reads TGTGCCAGCCCAAAACCGACAGGGCTCTATGGCTACACCTTC. This translates into CASPKPTGLYGYTF.

The gene calls are TRBV29-1 and TRBJ1-3, with TRBD1 as a possible D gene (5 bases). The V gene lost 4 bases and the J gene lost 2 bases, with 12 bases spanning the gap. The CDR3 spans 14 residues. Germline values: CDR1 SQVTM, CDR2 ANQGSEA. This CDR3 reads CSVVPRATGNTIYF. DNA for the CDR3: TGCAGCGTTGTCCCCAGGGCGACTGGAAACACCATATATTTT. Drawing the rest from reference TRBV29-1 and TRBJ1-3, the complete variable domain is SAVISQKPSRDICQRGTSLTIQCQVDSQVTMMFWYRQQPGQSLTLIATANQGSEATYESGFVIDKFPISRPNLTFSTLTVSNMSPEDSSIYLCSVVPRATGNTIYFGEGSWLTVV.

The chain has TRBV4-3 and TRBJ1-2, with 7 bases aligning to TRBD1. The CDR3 consists of 15 residues. Trimming at V came to 2 bases and at J to 2 bases, leaving 5 bases not matched to a gene. Germline CDR1 reads LGHNA; CDR2 reads YSLEER. In DNA form, the CDR3 reads TGCGCCAGCAGCCAAAACCCAGGGGGAAACTATGGCTACACCTTC. Its protein product is CASSQNPGGNYGYTF.

V gene TRBV4-3 combines with J gene TRBJ2-4; 11 bases fit TRBD1. CDR1 and CDR2 (germline): LGHNA, YSLEER. The V gene end was trimmed by 0 bases and the J gene end by 16 bases; junction bases not matched to a gene: 8. The CDR3 contains 14 residues. The CDR3 region is CASSQDLLDRGLYF. As DNA, the CDR3 is TGCGCCAGCAGCCAAGATCTATTGGACAGGGGGCTTTACTTC.

The CDR3 is CASSQDYRQSTDTQYF. In DNA, the CDR3 is TGTGCCAGCAGCCAAGATTACAGGCAAAGCACAGATACGCAGTATTTT. This chain connects TRBV4-2 to TRBJ2-3, with a tentative D call TRBD1 (5 bases). The length of the CDR3 is 16 residues. Germline CDR1 is LGHNA and CDR2 is YNFKEQ. V lost 0 bases and J 0 bases, leaving 10 bases between the germline ends.

CDR3 in DNA: TGTGCCAGCAGTGAACCCCACGGGACAGGGGGCGTTCTCTATGGCTACACCTTC. Residues: CASSEPHGTGGVLYGYTF. The rearrangement uses TRBV6-1 and TRBJ1-2; TRBD1 matches at 12 bases. CDR3 length: 18 residues. The V gene's germline CDR1 is MNHNS and CDR2 SASEGT. The V gene end was trimmed by 2 bases and the J gene end by 4 bases; junction bases not matched to a gene: 11.

This clone came up once. The chain is built from TRBV29-1 and TRBJ1-5, with TRBD1 matching 8 bases. The length of the CDR3 is 14 residues. Germline trimming cut 7 bases from V and 2 bases from J; bases unmatched to any gene: 7. The V gene's germline CDR1 is SQVTM and CDR2 ANQGSEA. This chain's CDR3 is CSAQDRGGNQPQHF. The CDR3 DNA follows: TGCAGCGCCCAAGACAGGGGAGGCAATCAGCCCCAGCATTTT.

The V call is TRBV19, the J call TRBJ2-1, with TRBD2 matching over 7 bases. The CDR3 is made up of 12 amino acids. The V gene's germline CDR1 is LNHDA and CDR2 SQIVND (reference sequence). CDR3 DNA: TGTTCTTGCGGGAGCTCCTACAATGAGCAGTTCTTC. It encodes CSCGSSYNEQFF. Drawing the rest from reference TRBV19 and TRBJ2-1, the complete variable domain is DGGITQSPKYLFRKEGQNVTLSCEQNLNHDAMYWYRQDPGQGLRLIYYSQIVNDFQKGDIAEGYSVSREKKESFPLTVTSAQKNPTAFYLCSCGSSYNEQFFGPGTRLTVL.

The J gene is TRBJ1-1, the V gene TRBV27; TRBD1 matches at 8 bases. The J segment lost 1 base and the V segment lost 5 bases, leaving 3 bases of the junction unmatched. CDR3 length: 14 residues. The germline gives CDR1 MNHEY, CDR2 SMNVEV (reference sequence). The CDR3 DNA reads TGTGCCAGCAGTATACAGGGGGAGAACACTGAAGCTTTCTTT. Encoded protein: CASSIQGENTEAFF.

The chain employs TRBV4-2 and TRBJ1-2, with 9 bases lining up with TRBD1. Trimming removed 0 bases from V and 2 bases from J; junction bases left unmatched: 4. The CDR3 has 16 residues. Germline assignment: CDR1 LGHNA and CDR2 YNFKEQ. The CDR3 DNA sequence: TGTGCCAGCAGCCAAGAAACTGGACAGGGGAACTATGGCTACACCTTC. Encoded protein: CASSQETGQGNYGYTF.